These 15 T cell receptor beta chains were sequenced from one sample in a study of cytotoxic CD8 clonotypes in ibrutinib-treated CLL. Repertoires were generated with immunoSEQ multiplex PCR, while TCRdb's copy carries only in-frame clones and drops some. The sample records 120,000 to 150,000 clones, 60% to 85% being singletons. The input for sequencing was PBMCs, taken after 12 months of ibrutinib treatment. The receptor source for this set is a human donor with chronic lymphocytic leukemia.

This chain joins TRBV4-2 and TRBJ2-3; D perhaps matches TRBD2 (6 bases). Trimming shortened V by 3 bases and J by 0 bases, and 19 bases separated the two germline ends. This CDR3 contains 18 residues. Germline V gene lookup returns CDR1 LGHNA and CDR2 YNFKEQ. For the CDR3, the DNA is TGTGCCAGCAGCCACCGGACCTCGGGCGGGGTGAGCACAGATACGCAGTATTTT. Its translation: CASSHRTSGGVSTDTQYF.

This clone was observed a handful of times. The chain has TRBV4-3 and TRBJ2-7; 9 nucleotides align to TRBD2. The CDR3 sequence is 15 residues long. Germline V gives CDR1 LGHNA, CDR2 YSLEER. V was pared by 1 base and J by 3 bases, with 4 bases of the junction left unmatched. In DNA, the CDR3 is TGCGCCAGCAGCCAAGGACTAGCGGACAACTACGAGCAGTACTTC. Residues: CASSQGLADNYEQYF.

V usage is TRBV11-2 and J usage is TRBJ2-7, with D uncertain. Germline V gene data show CDR1 as SGHAT and CDR2 as FQNNGV. CDR3 length equals 14 residues. V dropped 5 bases and J dropped 0 bases, with 11 bases sitting between them. In nucleotides, the CDR3 is TGTGCCAGCAGCCATAAAGGACGCTCCTACGAGCAGTACTTC. Its protein is CASSHKGRSYEQYF.

The gene calls are TRBV18 and TRBJ1-3; TRBD1 agrees at 7 bases. Trimming removed 3 bases from V and 0 bases from J; junction bases left unmatched: 2. The germline V gene encodes CDR1 KGHSH and CDR2 LQKENI. The CDR3 contains 15 residues. In nucleotides, the CDR3 is TGTGCCAGCTCACCGGGACAGATCTCTGGAAACACCATATATTTT. This encodes CASSPGQISGNTIYF.

This clone is a singleton in its sample. The CDR3 DNA follows: TGCGCCAGCAGCCTGACTTCGGAGCAGTACTTC. This sequence encodes CASSLTSEQYF. This chain connects TRBV5-1 to TRBJ2-7; D not resolved. V shed 4 bases and J shed 7 bases, with 9 bases lying between them. CDR1 is SGHRS and CDR2 is YFSETQ in the germline V gene. The CDR3 contains 11 residues.

The rearrangement joins TRBV18 to TRBJ2-7; 8 bases map to TRBD2. Germline V lookup: CDR1 KGHSH, CDR2 LQKENI. The trim removed 0 bases at V and 4 bases at J, leaving 5 bases unmatched. The CDR3 is 15 residues long. The CDR3 loop is CASSPPSGSRYEQYF. DNA of the CDR3: TGTGCCAGCTCACCACCAAGCGGGAGTCGGTACGAGCAGTACTTC.

This sequence joins TRBV9 and TRBJ2-3; 8 bases fit TRBD2. The CDR3 extends over 16 amino acids. Germline values: CDR1 SGDLS, CDR2 YYNGEE. V lost 0 bases, J lost 2 bases, and 5 bases stayed unmatched. The CDR3 loop is CASSVAGGGFTDTQYF. CDR3 DNA sequence: TGTGCCAGCAGCGTAGCGGGAGGGGGATTCACAGATACGCAGTATTTT.

The V gene is TRBV25-1, the J gene TRBJ1-2; D remains ambiguous. Germline V lookup: CDR1 MGHDK, CDR2 SYGVNS. V lost 6 bases and J 0 bases, leaving 8 bases between the germline ends. The CDR3 spans 13 residues. The DNA for the CDR3 is TGTGCCAGCAGATCGGTCTCTAACTATGGCTACACCTTC. Translation gives CASRSVSNYGYTF.

The chain joins TRBV29-1 to TRBJ2-2; the match to TRBD1 covers 7 bases. This CDR3 region has 14 residues. The ends lost 5 bases at V and 1 base at J; junction bases unmatched: 4. Germline V gene lookup returns CDR1 SQVTM and CDR2 ANQGSEA. The CDR3 reads CSVRQGENTGELFF. In DNA form, the CDR3 reads TGCAGCGTTCGACAGGGTGAGAACACCGGGGAGCTGTTTTTT.

V usage is TRBV5-1 and J usage is TRBJ1-1, with D perhaps TRBD1 (6 bases). Germline V CDR1 and CDR2: SGHRS, YFSETQ. Trimming pared 0 bases from V and 11 bases from J, leaving 17 bases between. The length of the CDR3 is 14 residues. The CDR3, as DNA: TGCGCCAGCAGCTTGGCCGAGGGGGAATGGGGTGCTTTCTTT. This sequence encodes CASSLAEGEWGAFF.

J is TRBJ1-2 and V is TRBV5-6; D remains unclear. The CDR3 is 15 residues long. Between the trimmed V and J ends, which lost 0 bases and 7 bases, there was a span of 16 bases. CDR1 SGHDT and CDR2 YYEEEE come from the germline V gene. The CDR3 protein is CASSLASVGLGGYTF. The CDR3 DNA reads TGTGCCAGCAGCTTGGCCTCGGTAGGGCTCGGTGGCTACACCTTC.

V gene TRBV18 combines with J gene TRBJ1-3, with D perhaps TRBD1 (5 bases). There are 16 residues in the CDR3. The ends were cut back, 3 bases at V and 0 bases at J, with 12 bases in the middle. CDR1 and CDR2 from the germline V gene are KGHSH and LQKENI. The CDR3 loop is CASSPPRQHSGNTIYF. CDR3 sequence (DNA): TGTGCCAGCTCACCCCCCCGACAGCACTCTGGAAACACCATATATTTT.

The V and J genes are TRBV7-2 and TRBJ2-5; tentatively, D is TRBD1 (6 bases). The V end lost 1 base, the J end lost 9 bases, and 12 bases lay between the germline ends. The CDR3 runs 13 residues. Germline V gene sequence: CDR1 SGHTA, CDR2 FQGNSA. The CDR3 nucleotides are TGTGCCAGCAGCTTAGGCCACCCAGGGGCCCAGTACTTC. The encoded protein is CASSLGHPGAQYF. Combining the CDR3 with reference TRBV7-2 and TRBJ2-5 gives the whole variable domain GAGVSQSPSNKVTEKGKDVELRCDPISGHTALYWYRQSLGQGLEFLIYFQGNSAPDKSGLPSDRFSAERTGGSVSTLTIQRTQQEDSAVYLCASSLGHPGAQYFGPGTRLLVL.

This clone is a singleton in its sample. V gene TRBV5-1 combines with J gene TRBJ2-7; 11 bases are a match to TRBD2. From germline, CDR1 is SGHRS and CDR2 YFSETQ. V was pared by 4 bases and J by 7 bases, with 10 bases of the junction left unmatched. This CDR3 has 15 residues. The CDR3, as DNA: TGCGCCAGCAGCACCTTTACTAGCGGGGGCTTAGAGCAGTACTTC. Amino acid sequence: CASSTFTSGGLEQYF.

This chain connects TRBV7-9 to TRBJ2-1; 8 bases map to TRBD1. The CDR3 totals 16 residues. Germline CDR1 and CDR2: SEHNR and FQNEAQ (reference sequence). V dropped 7 bases and J dropped 4; count of bases not matched to a gene: 12. CDR3 amino acids: CASILGTGLIYNEQFF. CDR3 bases: TGTGCCAGCATTCTTGGGACAGGATTAATATACAATGAGCAGTTCTTC.